This T cell receptor beta chain was identified in a study of response to subunit inactivated influenza vaccine. MiXCR, run by TCRdb on the RT-PCR reads, gives a single entry per CDR3 protein. Of 150,000 to 200,000 distinct CDR3 sequences detected, roughly 12% appear once; the ten largest clones hold roughly 29%. CDR1 and CDR2 (germline): SGHVS, FNYEAQ. There are 15 residues in the CDR3. The V gene end was trimmed by 5 bases and the J gene end by 5 bases; junction bases not matched to a gene: 8. In addition, the sample was reused for a study of T cells expressing NK-cell markers. From that second work: 5'RACE template switching with UMIs produced the TCR beta cDNA. Anti-gamma-delta TCR antibody use in several experiments restricted sorting to alpha-beta TCR T cells. Researchers report these clonotypes also headed the CD3+CD56-NKG2C+ fraction in a few donors.

The sequence came from a man aged 50 or older who received an inactivated influenza vaccine. The sequencing here drew on CD8+ T cells sorted from PBMCs, taken roughly 12 days after vaccination. The chain links TRBV7-6 to TRBJ2-2, with 7 bases lining up with TRBD1. CDR3 bases: TGTGCCAGCAGCATACCGACAGGGTATACCGGGGAGCTGTTTTTT. Protein: CASSIPTGYTGELFF.